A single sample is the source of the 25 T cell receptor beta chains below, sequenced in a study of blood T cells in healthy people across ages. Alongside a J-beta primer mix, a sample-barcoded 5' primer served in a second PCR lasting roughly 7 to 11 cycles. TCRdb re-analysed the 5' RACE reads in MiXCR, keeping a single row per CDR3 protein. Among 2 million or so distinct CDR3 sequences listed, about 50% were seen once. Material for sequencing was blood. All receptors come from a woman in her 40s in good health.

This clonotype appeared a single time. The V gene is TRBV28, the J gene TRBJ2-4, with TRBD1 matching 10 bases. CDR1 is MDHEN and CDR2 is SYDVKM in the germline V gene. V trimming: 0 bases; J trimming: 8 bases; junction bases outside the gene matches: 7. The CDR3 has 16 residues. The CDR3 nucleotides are TGTGCCAGCAGTTTATGGGGGACAGGGGATGGACACATTCAGTACTTC. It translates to CASSLWGTGDGHIQYF.

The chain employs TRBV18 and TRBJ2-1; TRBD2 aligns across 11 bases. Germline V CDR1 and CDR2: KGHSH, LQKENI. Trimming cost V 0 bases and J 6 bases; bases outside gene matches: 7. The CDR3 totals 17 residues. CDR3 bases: TGTGCCAGCTCACCACCTAAAACTAGCGGGGGATCCAATGAGCAGTTCTTC. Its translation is CASSPPKTSGGSNEQFF. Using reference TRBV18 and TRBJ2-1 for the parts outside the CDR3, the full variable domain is NAGVMQNPRHLVRRRGQEARLRCSPMKGHSHVYWYRQLPEEGLKFMVYLQKENIIDESGMPKERFSAEFPKEGPSILRIQQVVRGDSAAYFCASSPPKTSGGSNEQFFGPGTRLTVL.

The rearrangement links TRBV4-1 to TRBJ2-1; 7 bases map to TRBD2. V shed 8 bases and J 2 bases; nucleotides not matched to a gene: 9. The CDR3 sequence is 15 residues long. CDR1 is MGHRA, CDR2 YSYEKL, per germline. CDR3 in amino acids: CASARLASTYNEQFF. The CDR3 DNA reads TGCGCCAGCGCGCGACTAGCCAGCACCTACAATGAGCAGTTCTTC.

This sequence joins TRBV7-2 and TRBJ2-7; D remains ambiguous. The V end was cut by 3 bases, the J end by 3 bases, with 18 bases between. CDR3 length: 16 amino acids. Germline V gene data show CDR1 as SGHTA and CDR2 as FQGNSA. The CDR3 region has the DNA TGTGCCAGCAGCTTTCTAGGTACAGACACCAACTACGAGCAGTACTTC. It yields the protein CASSFLGTDTNYEQYF.

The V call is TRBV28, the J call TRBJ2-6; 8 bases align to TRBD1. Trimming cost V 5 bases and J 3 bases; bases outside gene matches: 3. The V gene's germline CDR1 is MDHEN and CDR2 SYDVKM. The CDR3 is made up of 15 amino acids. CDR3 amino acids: CASSPGGGGANVLTF. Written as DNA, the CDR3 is TGTGCCAGCAGTCCAGGGGGCGGTGGGGCCAACGTCCTGACTTTC.

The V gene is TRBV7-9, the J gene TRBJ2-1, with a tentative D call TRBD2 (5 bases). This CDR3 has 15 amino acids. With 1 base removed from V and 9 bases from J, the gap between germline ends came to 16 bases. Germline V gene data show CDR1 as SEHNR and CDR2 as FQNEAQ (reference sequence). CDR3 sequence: CASSLVTGSGAEQFF. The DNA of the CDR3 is TGTGCCAGCAGCTTAGTTACGGGAAGTGGTGCTGAGCAGTTCTTC.

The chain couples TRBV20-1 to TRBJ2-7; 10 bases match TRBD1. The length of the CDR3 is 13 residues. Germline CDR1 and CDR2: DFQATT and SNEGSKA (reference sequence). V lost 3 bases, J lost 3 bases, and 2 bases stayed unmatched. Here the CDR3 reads CSASDRGLYEQYF. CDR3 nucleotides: TGCAGTGCTAGTGACAGGGGGCTCTACGAGCAGTACTTC.

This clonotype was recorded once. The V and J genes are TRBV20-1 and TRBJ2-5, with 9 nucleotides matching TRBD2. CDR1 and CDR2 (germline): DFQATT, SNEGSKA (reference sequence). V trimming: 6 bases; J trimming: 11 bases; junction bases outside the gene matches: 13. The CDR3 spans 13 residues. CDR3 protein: CSARGGEVNEQYF. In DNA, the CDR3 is TGCAGTGCGCGCGGGGGGGAGGTCAATGAGCAGTACTTC.

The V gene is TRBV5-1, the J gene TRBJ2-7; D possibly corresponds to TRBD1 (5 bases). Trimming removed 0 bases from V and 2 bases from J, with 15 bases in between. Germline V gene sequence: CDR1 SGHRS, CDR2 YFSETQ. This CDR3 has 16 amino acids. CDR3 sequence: CASSLATTGAPYEQYF. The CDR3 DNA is TGCGCCAGCAGCTTGGCAACAACAGGAGCCCCCTACGAGCAGTACTTC.

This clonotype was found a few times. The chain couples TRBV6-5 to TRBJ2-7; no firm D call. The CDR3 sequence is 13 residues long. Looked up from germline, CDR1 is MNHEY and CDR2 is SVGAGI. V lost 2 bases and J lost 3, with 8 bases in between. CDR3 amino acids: CASSYSLVYEQYF. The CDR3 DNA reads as TGTGCCAGCAGTTACAGTCTTGTCTACGAGCAGTACTTC.

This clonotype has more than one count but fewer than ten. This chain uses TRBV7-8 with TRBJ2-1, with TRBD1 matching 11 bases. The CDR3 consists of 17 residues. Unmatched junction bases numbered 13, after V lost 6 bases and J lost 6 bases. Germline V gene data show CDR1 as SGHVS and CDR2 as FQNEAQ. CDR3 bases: TGTGCCAGCAGTGAGGACAGGGGGCTTCGGTACCCCAATGAGCAGTTCTTC. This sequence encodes CASSEDRGLRYPNEQFF.

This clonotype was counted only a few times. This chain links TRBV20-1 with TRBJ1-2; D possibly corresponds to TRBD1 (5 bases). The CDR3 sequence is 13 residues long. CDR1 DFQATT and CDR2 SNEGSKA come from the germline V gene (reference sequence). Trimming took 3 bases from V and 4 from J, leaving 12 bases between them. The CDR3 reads CSASPPGTYGYTF. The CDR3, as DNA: TGCAGTGCTAGCCCACCGGGGACCTATGGCTACACCTTC.

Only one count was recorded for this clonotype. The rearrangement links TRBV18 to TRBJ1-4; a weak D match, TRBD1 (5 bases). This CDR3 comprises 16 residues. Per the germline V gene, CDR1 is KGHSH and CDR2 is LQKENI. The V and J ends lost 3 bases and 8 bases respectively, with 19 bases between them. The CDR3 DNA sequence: TGTGCCAGCTCACCCCTAACAGGCCTCGTGGAGGAAAAACTGTTTTTT. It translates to CASSPLTGLVEEKLFF.

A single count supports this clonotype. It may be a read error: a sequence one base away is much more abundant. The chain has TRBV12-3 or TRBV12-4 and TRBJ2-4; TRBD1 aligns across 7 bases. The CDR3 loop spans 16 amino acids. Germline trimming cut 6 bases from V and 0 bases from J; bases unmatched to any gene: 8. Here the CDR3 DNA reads TGTGCCAGCAGCTCGACAGGGACCCTAGCCAAAAACATTCAGTACTTC. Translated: CASSSTGTLAKNIQYF.

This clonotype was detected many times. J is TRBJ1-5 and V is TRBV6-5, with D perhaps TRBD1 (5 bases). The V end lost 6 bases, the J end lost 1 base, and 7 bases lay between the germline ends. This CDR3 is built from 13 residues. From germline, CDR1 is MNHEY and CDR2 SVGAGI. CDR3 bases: TGTGCCAGCAGGGGGGGGAGCAATCAGCCCCAGCATTTT. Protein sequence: CASRGGSNQPQHF.

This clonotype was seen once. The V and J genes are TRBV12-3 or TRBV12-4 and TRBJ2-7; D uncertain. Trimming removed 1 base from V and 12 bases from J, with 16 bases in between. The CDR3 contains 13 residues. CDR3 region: CASSLDPEMMLYF. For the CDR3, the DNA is TGTGCCAGCAGTTTAGATCCGGAAATGATGCTGTACTTC.

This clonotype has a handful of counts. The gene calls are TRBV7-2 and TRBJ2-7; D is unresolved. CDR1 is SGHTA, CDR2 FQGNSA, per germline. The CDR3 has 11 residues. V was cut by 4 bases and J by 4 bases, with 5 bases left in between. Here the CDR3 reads CASSWMYEQYF. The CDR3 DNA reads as TGTGCCAGCAGCTGGATGTACGAGCAGTACTTC.

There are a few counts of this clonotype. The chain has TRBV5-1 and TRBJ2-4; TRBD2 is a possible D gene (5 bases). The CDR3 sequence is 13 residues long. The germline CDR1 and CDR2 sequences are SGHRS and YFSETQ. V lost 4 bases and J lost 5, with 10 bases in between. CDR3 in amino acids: CASSIGIENIQYF. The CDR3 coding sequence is TGCGCCAGCAGCATCGGGATCGAAAACATTCAGTACTTC.

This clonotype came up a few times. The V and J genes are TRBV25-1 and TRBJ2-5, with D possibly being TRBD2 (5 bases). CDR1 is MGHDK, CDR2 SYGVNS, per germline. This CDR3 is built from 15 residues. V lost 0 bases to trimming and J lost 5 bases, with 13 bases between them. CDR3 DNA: TGTGCCAGCAGTGAATACGGGGATAGCCAGGAGACCCAGTACTTC. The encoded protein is CASSEYGDSQETQYF.

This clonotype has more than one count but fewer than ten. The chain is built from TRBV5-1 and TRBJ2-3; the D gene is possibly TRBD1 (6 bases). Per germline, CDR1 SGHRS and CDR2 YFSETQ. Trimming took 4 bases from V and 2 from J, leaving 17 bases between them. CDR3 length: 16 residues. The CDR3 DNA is TGCGCCAGCAGCGGGGCAGGGGTTATACCCACAGATACGCAGTATTTT. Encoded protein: CASSGAGVIPTDTQYF.

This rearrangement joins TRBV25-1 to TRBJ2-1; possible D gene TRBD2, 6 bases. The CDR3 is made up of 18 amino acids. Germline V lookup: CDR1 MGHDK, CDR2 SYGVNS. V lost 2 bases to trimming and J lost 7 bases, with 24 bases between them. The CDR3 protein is CASSEKAFIGRGGNEQFF. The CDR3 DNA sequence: TGTGCCAGCAGTGAAAAAGCCTTTATTGGGCGGGGTGGGAATGAGCAGTTCTTC.

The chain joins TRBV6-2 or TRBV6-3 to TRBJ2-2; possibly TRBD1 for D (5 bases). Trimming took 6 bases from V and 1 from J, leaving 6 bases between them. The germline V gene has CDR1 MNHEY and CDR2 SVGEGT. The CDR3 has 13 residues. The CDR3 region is CASRDRNTGELFF. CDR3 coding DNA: TGTGCCAGCAGAGACAGGAACACCGGGGAGCTGTTTTTT.

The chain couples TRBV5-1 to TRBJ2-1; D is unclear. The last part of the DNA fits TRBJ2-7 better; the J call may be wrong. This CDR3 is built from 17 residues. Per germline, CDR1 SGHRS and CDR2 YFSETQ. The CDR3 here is CASSLDIGVGSYNEQYF. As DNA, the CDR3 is TGCGCCAGCAGCTTGGATATCGGCGTCGGATCCTACAATGAGCAGTACTTC.

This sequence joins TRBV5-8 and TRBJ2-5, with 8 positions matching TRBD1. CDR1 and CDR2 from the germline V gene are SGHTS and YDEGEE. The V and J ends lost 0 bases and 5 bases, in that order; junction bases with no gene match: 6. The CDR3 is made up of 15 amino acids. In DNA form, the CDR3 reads TGTGCCAGCAGCTTGGGGACAGGGAGTCTGGAGACCCAGTACTTC. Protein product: CASSLGTGSLETQYF.

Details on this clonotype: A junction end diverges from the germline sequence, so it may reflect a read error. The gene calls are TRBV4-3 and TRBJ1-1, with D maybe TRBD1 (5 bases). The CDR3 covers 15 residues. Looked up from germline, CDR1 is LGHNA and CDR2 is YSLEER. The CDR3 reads CASSQNSGGYTEAFF. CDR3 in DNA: TGCGCCAGCAGCCAAAACTCGGGGGGTTACACCGAAGCTTTCTTT.